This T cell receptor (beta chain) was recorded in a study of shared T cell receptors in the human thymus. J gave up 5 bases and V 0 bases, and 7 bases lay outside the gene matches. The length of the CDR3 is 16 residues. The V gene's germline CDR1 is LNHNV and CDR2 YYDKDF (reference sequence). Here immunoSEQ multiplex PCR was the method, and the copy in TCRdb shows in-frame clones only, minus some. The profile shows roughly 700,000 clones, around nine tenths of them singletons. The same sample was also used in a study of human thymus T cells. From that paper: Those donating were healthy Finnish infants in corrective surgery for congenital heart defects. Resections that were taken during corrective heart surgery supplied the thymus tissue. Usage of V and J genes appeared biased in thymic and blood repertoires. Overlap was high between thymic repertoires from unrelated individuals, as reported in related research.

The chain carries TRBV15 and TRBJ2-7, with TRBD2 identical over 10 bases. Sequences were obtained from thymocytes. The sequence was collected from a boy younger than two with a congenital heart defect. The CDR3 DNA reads TGTGCCACCAGCAGAGAGGCTAGCGGGAGTAGCAACGAGCAGTACTTC. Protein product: CATSREASGSSNEQYF.